This T cell receptor beta chain came from a study of blood T cell repertoires in COVID-19. V lost 1 base and J lost 7; bases outside the gene matches: 5. Germline V gene data show CDR1 as LNHNV and CDR2 as YYDKDF (reference sequence). CDR3 size: 15 residues. Measured with immunoSEQ multiplex PCR; TCRdb has only the in-frame clones, and not every one. The table has around 250,000 clones, approximately 85% seen once; the top ten hold roughly 5%. The chain links TRBV15 to TRBJ1-5; 9 bases line up with TRBD1. The clonotype originates from a man in his fifties or sixties with active or convalescent COVID-19. Sequenced sample: peripheral blood. This CDR3 is CATSRGDRGGQPQHF. The CDR3 DNA reads as TGTGCCACCAGCAGAGGAGACAGGGGGGGGCAGCCCCAGCATTTT.